These T cell receptor beta chains were read from a single sample in a study of blood T cell repertoires in COVID-19. Some clones are missing from TCRdb's copy, which holds only in-frame ones; the method was immunoSEQ multiplex PCR. Counted here are more than 100,000 clones, less than 90% occurring once; the ten biggest clones make up 9.5% to 15%. The sample consisted of peripheral blood. The source is a woman in her thirties who had recovered from COVID-19. CDR3s include the opening cysteine and the closing phenylalanine or tryptophan. A D gene is named only where the DNA matches it firmly. Clone size is shown for a subset of rows, as once, few, many or a class of expanded clone.

j_gene: TRBJ2-3
d_gene: TRBD2
abundance: -
v_gene: TRBV10-1
CDR3aa: CASSPLAGGTDTQYF
CDR3nt: TGCGCCAGCAGTCCCCTAGCGGGGGGGACAGATACGCAGTATTTT

j_gene: TRBJ2-7
d_gene: TRBD1
abundance: -
v_gene: TRBV5-1
CDR3aa: CASSWGQLGKGYEQYF
CDR3nt: TGCGCCAGCAGCTGGGGACAGCTCGGAAAAGGATACGAGCAGTACTTC

j_gene: TRBJ1-1
d_gene: TRBD1
abundance: -
v_gene: TRBV2
CDR3aa: CASSGTGFTEAFF
CDR3nt: TGTGCCAGCAGTGGGACAGGGTTCACTGAAGCTTTCTTT

j_gene: TRBJ2-7
d_gene: TRBD2
abundance: -
v_gene: TRBV28
CDR3aa: CATLPGGPKYEQYF
CDR3nt: TGTGCCACCCTCCCGGGAGGGCCGAAGTACGAGCAGTACTTC

j_gene: TRBJ1-1
d_gene: -
abundance: -
v_gene: TRBV11-1
CDR3aa: CASSFGENTEAFF
CDR3nt: TGTGCCAGCAGCTTTGGAGAAAACACTGAAGCTTTCTTT

j_gene: TRBJ1-2
d_gene: -
abundance: -
v_gene: TRBV18
CDR3aa: CASSPRGAIDYGYTF
CDR3nt: TGTGCCAGCTCACCACGTGGGGCGATCGACTATGGCTACACCTTC

j_gene: TRBJ2-7
d_gene: -
abundance: many
v_gene: TRBV5-1
CDR3aa: CASSPGTGFYEQYF
CDR3nt: TGCGCCAGCAGCCCCGGGACTGGCTTCTACGAGCAGTACTTC

j_gene: TRBJ1-4
d_gene: TRBD1
abundance: -
v_gene: TRBV6-5
CDR3aa: CASSAGQTTNEKLFF
CDR3nt: TGTGCCAGCAGCGCGGGACAGACAACTAATGAAAAACTGTTTTTT

j_gene: TRBJ2-7
d_gene: -
abundance: -
v_gene: TRBV6-1
CDR3aa: CASSESRGSPIYIYEQYF
CDR3nt: TGTGCCAGCAGTGAAAGTAGAGGCAGCCCCATCTATATTTACGAGCAGTACTTC

j_gene: TRBJ1-4
d_gene: -
abundance: -
v_gene: TRBV27
CDR3aa: CASSPRGSTNEKLFF
CDR3nt: TGTGCCAGCAGTCCTCGGGGGTCGACTAATGAAAAACTGTTTTTT

j_gene: TRBJ1-5
d_gene: -
abundance: once
v_gene: TRBV9
CDR3aa: CASSSGGVHSNQPQHF
CDR3nt: TGTGCCAGCAGCTCGGGGGGGGTCCATAGCAATCAGCCCCAGCATTTT

j_gene: TRBJ2-3
d_gene: TRBD2
abundance: -
v_gene: TRBV4-1
CDR3aa: CASSQRLAGEADTQYF
CDR3nt: TGCGCCAGCAGCCAAAGACTAGCGGGGGAGGCGGATACGCAGTATTTT

j_gene: TRBJ2-1
d_gene: -
abundance: -
v_gene: TRBV3-1/TRBV3-2
CDR3aa: CASAKMRDNEQFF
CDR3nt: TGTGCCAGCGCCAAGATGAGGGACAATGAGCAGTTCTTC

j_gene: TRBJ1-2
d_gene: -
abundance: -
v_gene: TRBV11-1
CDR3aa: CASSFLRYYGYTF
CDR3nt: TGTGCCAGCAGCTTCCTCCGGTACTATGGCTACACCTTC

j_gene: TRBJ1-4
d_gene: -
abundance: -
v_gene: TRBV5-5
CDR3aa: CASSLPTTNEKLFF
CDR3nt: TGTGCCAGCAGCTTGCCTACAACTAATGAAAAACTGTTTTTT

j_gene: TRBJ2-4
d_gene: -
abundance: -
v_gene: TRBV11-2
CDR3aa: CASSLGYRELENIQYF
CDR3nt: TGTGCCAGCAGCTTAGGGTACCGGGAGTTGGAAAACATTCAGTACTTC

j_gene: TRBJ1-1
d_gene: -
abundance: -
v_gene: TRBV6-5
CDR3aa: CASSYREVNTEAFF
CDR3nt: TGTGCCAGCAGTTATCGGGAGGTGAACACTGAAGCTTTCTTT